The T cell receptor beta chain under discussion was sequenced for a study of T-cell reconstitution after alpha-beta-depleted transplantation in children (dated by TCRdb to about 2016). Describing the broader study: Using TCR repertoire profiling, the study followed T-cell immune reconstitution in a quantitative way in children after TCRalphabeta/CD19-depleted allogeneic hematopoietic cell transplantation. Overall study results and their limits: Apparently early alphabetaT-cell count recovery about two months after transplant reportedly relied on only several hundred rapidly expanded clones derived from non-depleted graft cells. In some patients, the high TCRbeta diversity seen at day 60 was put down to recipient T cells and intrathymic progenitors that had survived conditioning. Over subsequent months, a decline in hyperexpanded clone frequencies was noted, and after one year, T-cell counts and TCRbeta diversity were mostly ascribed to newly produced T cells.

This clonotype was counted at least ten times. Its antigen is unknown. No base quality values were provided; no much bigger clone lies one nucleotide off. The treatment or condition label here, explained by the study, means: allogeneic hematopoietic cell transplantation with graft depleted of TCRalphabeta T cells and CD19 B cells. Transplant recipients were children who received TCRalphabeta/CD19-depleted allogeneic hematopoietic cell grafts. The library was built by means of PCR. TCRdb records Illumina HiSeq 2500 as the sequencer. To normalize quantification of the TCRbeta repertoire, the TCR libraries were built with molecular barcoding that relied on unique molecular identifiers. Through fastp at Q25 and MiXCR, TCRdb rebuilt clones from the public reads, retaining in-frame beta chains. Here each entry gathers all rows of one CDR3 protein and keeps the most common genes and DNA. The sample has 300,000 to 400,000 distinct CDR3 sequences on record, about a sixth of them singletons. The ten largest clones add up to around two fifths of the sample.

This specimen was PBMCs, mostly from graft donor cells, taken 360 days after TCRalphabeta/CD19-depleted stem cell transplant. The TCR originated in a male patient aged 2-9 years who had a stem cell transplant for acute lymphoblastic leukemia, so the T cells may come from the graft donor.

The CDR3 corresponds to CASSLLAGPSYEQYF. The sequenced DNA: TGTGCCAGCAGTCTACTAGCGGGGCCCTCCTACGAGCAGTACTTC. The chain was built from TRBV28 and TRBJ2-7, with TRBD2 identical over 10 junction bases. Looking up the germline V gene yields CDR1 MDHEN and CDR2 SYDVKM. The CDR3 holds 15 amino acids from the cysteine to the phenylalanine. Just the 45-base CDR3 DNA is kept, in frame starting at base 1. For this chain, trimming is 5 bases at the V end and 0 bases at the J end, and the number of junction bases without a gene match is 4.